The next 2 T cell receptor beta chains were all read from a single sample in a study of T cells in Graves' hyperthyroidism and ophthalmopathy. Using RNA transcripts as the source, TCR beta CDR3 regions were amplified. The TCR CDR3 was amplified in a first-round RT-PCR using the HTBI primer set. TCRdb re-called the multiplex PCR reads with MiXCR, one entry per CDR3 protein. Among under 350,000 distinct CDR3 sequences, 21% were seen once, and the ten largest hold around 50%. The sample consisted of blood. Receptor source: a woman aged 50 to 65 with Graves' hyperthyroidism.

A note on this clonotype: With a much larger clone just one base away, this may be a read error. The CDR3 here is CARFPGEASNTEAFF. CDR3 sequence (DNA): TGTGCCCGGTTCCCTGGAGAGGCGAGCAACACTGAAGCTTTCTTT. This rearrangement joins TRBV30 to TRBJ1-1; D remains unclear. The V and J ends lost 8 bases and 2 bases respectively, with 21 bases between them. The CDR3 is 15 residues long. Germline V gene lookup returns CDR1 GTSNPN and CDR2 SVGIG (reference sequence).

A few counts support this clonotype. The rearrangement uses TRBV15 and TRBJ2-5, with TRBD2 as a possible D gene (5 bases). CDR1 and CDR2 from the germline V gene are LNHNV and YYDKDF (reference sequence). This CDR3 has 16 residues. The V end was cut by 4 bases, the J end by 1 base, with 16 bases between. For the CDR3, the DNA is TGTGCCACCAGCAACAGCTATCACACTAGCCAAGAGACCCAGTACTTC. As protein: CATSNSYHTSQETQYF. Supplemented by reference TRBV15 and TRBJ2-5, the full variable domain reads DAMVIQNPRYQVTQFGKPVTLSCSQTLNHNVMYWYQQKSSQAPKLLFHYYDKDFNNEADTPDNFQSRRPNTSFCFLDIRSPGLGDTAMYLCATSNSYHTSQETQYFGPGTRLLVL.